This is a list of T cell receptor beta chains from one sample in a study of cytomegalovirus exposure and HLA in healthy donors. Generated by immunoSEQ multiplex PCR, the TCRdb table keeps only in-frame clones and is missing some. The table has about 120,000 clones, 63% seen once. The source material was PBMCs. Source of these receptors: a man aged 35 to 55 in good health and CMV-seropositive. Both conserved end residues are part of each CDR3. Each record gives: J gene, V gene, clone size, D gene, CDR3 DNA, CDR3 protein. A D gene is named only where the DNA matches it firmly. Size values are once, few and many counts, or a class for expanded clones, and some rows have none.

J: TRBJ2-1
V: TRBV27
size: few
D: TRBD2
DNA: TGTGCCAGCAGTCTAAGACGGACTAGCGGGAGTTTCAATGAGCAGTTCTTC
CDR3: CASSLRRTSGSFNEQFF

J: TRBJ1-1
V: TRBV27
size: few
D: -
DNA: TGTGCCAGCGGCACCCTCACGGGGAACACTGAAGCTTTCTTT
CDR3: CASGTLTGNTEAFF

J: TRBJ1-1
V: TRBV27
size: -
D: TRBD1
DNA: TGTGCCAGCAGTGACCAGGGGGTCCCTGAAGCTTTCTTT
CDR3: CASSDQGVPEAFF

J: TRBJ1-5
V: TRBV27
size: -
D: TRBD1
DNA: TGTGCCAGCAGTAGACAGGGGGCTGGCAATCAGCCCCAGCATTTT
CDR3: CASSRQGAGNQPQHF

J: TRBJ1-5
V: TRBV18
size: -
D: TRBD1
DNA: TGTGCCAGCTCACCATCCGGGACAGGGGAAGGTCAGCCCCAGCATTTT
CDR3: CASSPSGTGEGQPQHF

J: TRBJ1-2
V: TRBV20-1
size: -
D: -
DNA: TGCAGGCCCGGGGATAACTATGGCTACACCTTC
CDR3: CRPGDNYGYTF

J: TRBJ1-1
V: TRBV13
size: few
D: TRBD1
DNA: TGTGCCAGCAGCTTCGTCCCGGGACAGGGATCGAACTCTGAAGCTTTCTTT
CDR3: CASSFVPGQGSNSEAFF

J: TRBJ1-4
V: TRBV27
size: few
D: TRBD1
DNA: TGTGCCAGCAGCTTTTCATCACCGGGACAGGGGGCTTGGCGGGAAAAACTGTTTTTT
CDR3: CASSFSSPGQGAWREKLFF

J: TRBJ1-1
V: TRBV2
size: few
D: -
DNA: TGTGCCAGCAGGGCGGTTGGGGAGGCCACTGAAGCTTTCTTT
CDR3: CASRAVGEATEAFF

J: TRBJ2-5
V: TRBV4-3
size: few
D: -
DNA: TGCGCCAGCAGCCAAGTTTCAGGGGAAGAGACCCAGTACTTC
CDR3: CASSQVSGEETQYF

J: TRBJ2-7
V: TRBV6-5
size: -
D: -
DNA: TGTGCCAGCAGTTACGCCAGTCCGGGCTCCTACGAGCAGTACTTC
CDR3: CASSYASPGSYEQYF